The 21 T cell receptor beta chains given below trace back to one sample, sequenced in a study of monozygotic twins with inflammatory bowel disease (dated by TCRdb to between 2017 and 2020). Libraries were constructed by 5' RACE. The sequencer listed for this sample is Illumina HiSeq 2500. Following reprocessing of the reads by TCRdb, the data hold one row per CDR3 protein sequence and no DNA is available. The data table for this sample lists around 210,000 distinct CDR3 sequences. Roughly 7.7% of the sample lies in the top ten. Sequences were obtained from blood. The origin of the receptors is a human donor with ulcerative colitis or Crohn's disease, or a healthy co-twin of an affected twin (not recorded which).

The V call is TRBV2, the J call TRBJ2-3; TCRdb calls TRBD2, which cannot be checked without DNA. This CDR3 is built from 15 residues. Germline CDR1 is SNHLY and CDR2 is FYNNEI. CDR3 in amino acids: CASSERAVSTDTQYF.

The CDR3 sequence: CASGRGVSMNTEAFF. The chain combines TRBV5-1 with TRBJ1-1; TCRdb reports TRBD1, a call that lacks DNA to check it against. CDR3 size: 15 residues. CDR1 is SGHRS, CDR2 YFSETQ, per germline.

This chain joins TRBV19 and TRBJ1-1; TCRdb outputs TRBD1, but without DNA this stays unchecked. The CDR3 consists of 15 residues. Germline lookup yields CDR1 LNHDA and CDR2 SQIVND (reference sequence). The CDR3: CASSITGPLNTEAFF. Drawing the rest from reference TRBV19 and TRBJ1-1, the complete variable domain is DGGITQSPKYLFRKEGQNVTLSCEQNLNHDAMYWYRQDPGQGLRLIYYSQIVNDFQKGDIAEGYSVSREKKESFPLTVTSAQKNPTAFYLCASSITGPLNTEAFFGQGTRLTVV.

The chain is built from TRBV2 and TRBJ2-7; the D gene TCRdb calls, TRBD1, cannot be checked with no DNA. This CDR3 is 13 amino acids long. The germline V gene has CDR1 SNHLY and CDR2 FYNNEI. CDR3 loop: CASSEETGGEQYF.

The J gene is TRBJ1-2, the V gene TRBV20-1; the TRBD1 assignment by TCRdb is unverifiable without DNA. Germline V gene sequence: CDR1 DFQATT, CDR2 SNEGSKA (reference sequence). The CDR3 covers 13 residues. CDR3 region: CSAGGDRSDGYTF.

CDR3 sequence: CASSLQGGEQYF. This chain uses TRBV12-3 or TRBV12-4 with TRBJ2-7; TCRdb gives TRBD1 as the D gene, but with no DNA this cannot be confirmed. The CDR3 has 12 amino acids.

The rearrangement uses TRBV5-5 and TRBJ2-1; TCRdb names TRBD2, which stays unverified in the absence of DNA. CDR3 length equals 17 residues. Per germline, CDR1 SGHKS and CDR2 YYEKEE (reference sequence). The chain's CDR3 is CASSLDRAGGLRNEQFF.

The rearrangement links TRBV4-3 to TRBJ2-7; TCRdb reports TRBD2, a call that lacks DNA to check it against. CDR3 length equals 15 residues. The germline gives CDR1 LGHNA, CDR2 YSLEER. The CDR3 loop is CASSQYTGLDYEQYF.

V and J are TRBV18 and TRBJ2-2. CDR1 and CDR2 from the germline V gene are KGHSH and LQKENI. CDR3 length: 16 residues. CDR3 residues: CASSPSGGRASGELFF.

This chain joins TRBV7-6 and TRBJ2-1. In germline, CDR1 is SGHVS, CDR2 FNYEAQ. There are 15 residues in the CDR3. The CDR3 here is CASSVAGLSYNEQFF.

The rearrangement links TRBV7-2 to TRBJ1-4; TCRdb proposes TRBD1, but this gene call is untestable without DNA. Germline CDR1 SGHTA, CDR2 FQGNSA. CDR3 size: 13 residues. The CDR3 reads CASSFGRGEKLFF.

This chain links TRBV7-8 with TRBJ2-5; TCRdb names TRBD1, which stays unverified in the absence of DNA. CDR3 length: 14 amino acids. Germline lookup yields CDR1 SGHVS and CDR2 FQNEAQ. This chain's CDR3 is CASSNDRGGETQYF. Together with reference TRBV7-8 and TRBJ2-5, the CDR3 gives the full variable domain: GAGVSQSPRYKVAKRGQDVALRCDPISGHVSLFWYQQALGQGPEFLTYFQNEAQLDKSGLPSDRFFAERPEGSVSTLKIQRTQQEDSAVYLCASSNDRGGETQYFGPGTRLLVL.

V is TRBV29-1 and J is TRBJ2-1. This CDR3 is built from 14 residues. Germline CDR1 is SQVTM and CDR2 is ANQGSEA. CDR3 protein: CSTSLMSSYNEQFF.

The V gene is TRBV28, the J gene TRBJ2-1. Germline-derived CDR1 and CDR2 are MDHEN and SYDVKM. CDR3 size: 16 residues. CDR3: CATTTWVLSSYNEQFF.

This chain connects TRBV4-1 to TRBJ2-2; lacking DNA, the TRBD1 call made by TCRdb goes unchecked. The CDR3 has 16 residues. CDR1 is MGHRA, CDR2 YSYEKL, per germline. This CDR3 is CASSQDHLGGSGELFF.

V gene TRBV25-1 combines with J gene TRBJ1-2; absent DNA, TCRdb's TRBD1 call cannot be checked. The CDR3 length is 14 residues. Germline assignment: CDR1 MGHDK and CDR2 SYGVNS. The CDR3 spells CASRGQGGIYGYTF.

V and J are TRBV6-1 and TRBJ2-1. The CDR3 length is 15 residues. Germline V gene data show CDR1 as MNHNS and CDR2 as SASEGT. The CDR3 sequence: CASSLSGTPNNEQFF.

This chain connects TRBV12-3 or TRBV12-4 to TRBJ1-6. The CDR3 is 12 residues long. This chain's CDR3 is CASSLAYSPLHF.

V is TRBV20-1 and J is TRBJ2-7; TCRdb names TRBD1, which stays unverified in the absence of DNA. CDR1 and CDR2 (germline): DFQATT, SNEGSKA (reference sequence). The CDR3 is 14 residues long. The CDR3 loop is CSARAGTGVHEQYF.

The chain combines TRBV7-2 with TRBJ1-2; absent DNA, TCRdb's TRBD1 call cannot be checked. Germline V gives CDR1 SGHTA, CDR2 FQGNSA. The CDR3 extends over 14 amino acids. CDR3: CASSSLMGDYGYTF.

The CDR3 sequence: CAISEDVNEQYF. The V call is TRBV10-3, the J call TRBJ2-7. CDR1 and CDR2 (germline): ENHRY, SYGVKD. The CDR3 runs to 12 residues.